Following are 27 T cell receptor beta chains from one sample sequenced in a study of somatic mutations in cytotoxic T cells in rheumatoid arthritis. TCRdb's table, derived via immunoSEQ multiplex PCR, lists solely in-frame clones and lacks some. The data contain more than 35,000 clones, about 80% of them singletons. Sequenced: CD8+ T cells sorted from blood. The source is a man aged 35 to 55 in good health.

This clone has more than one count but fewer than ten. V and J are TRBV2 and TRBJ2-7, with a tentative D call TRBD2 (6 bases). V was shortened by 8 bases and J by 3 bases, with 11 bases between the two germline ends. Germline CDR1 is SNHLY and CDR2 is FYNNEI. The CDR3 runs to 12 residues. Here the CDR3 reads CASVRGSYEQYF. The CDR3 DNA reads TGTGCCAGCGTCCGGGGGAGCTACGAGCAGTACTTC.

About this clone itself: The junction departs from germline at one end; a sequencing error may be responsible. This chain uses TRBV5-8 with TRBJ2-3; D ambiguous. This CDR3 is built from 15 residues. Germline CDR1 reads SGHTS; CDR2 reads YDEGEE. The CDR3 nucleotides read TGTGCCAACAGCTTCAGAGACTCAGCCCTAGATACGCAGTATTTT. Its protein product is CANSFRDSALDTQYF.

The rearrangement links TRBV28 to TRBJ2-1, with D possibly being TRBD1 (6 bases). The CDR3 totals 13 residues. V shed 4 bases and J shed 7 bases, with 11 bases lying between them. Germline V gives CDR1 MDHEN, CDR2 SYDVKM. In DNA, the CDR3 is TGTGCCAGCAGTTCCTCAGGGGAGAATGAGCAGTTCTTC. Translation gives CASSSSGENEQFF. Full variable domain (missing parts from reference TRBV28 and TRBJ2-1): DVKVTQSSRYLVKRTGEKVFLECVQDMDHENMFWYRQDPGLGLRLIYFSYDVKMKEKGDIPEGYSVSREKKERFSLILESASTNQTSMYLCASSSSGENEQFFGPGTRLTVL.

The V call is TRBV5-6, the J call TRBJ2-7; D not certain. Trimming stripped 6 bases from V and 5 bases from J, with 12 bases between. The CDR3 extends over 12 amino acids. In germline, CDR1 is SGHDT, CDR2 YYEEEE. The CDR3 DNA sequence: TGTGCCAGCAACTCACGCCGGGACGAGCAGTACTTC. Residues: CASNSRRDEQYF.

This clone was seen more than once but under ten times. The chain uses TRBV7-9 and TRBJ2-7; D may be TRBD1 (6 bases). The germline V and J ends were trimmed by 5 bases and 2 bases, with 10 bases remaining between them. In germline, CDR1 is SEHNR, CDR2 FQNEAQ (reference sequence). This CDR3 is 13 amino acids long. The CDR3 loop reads CASSPGVAYEQYF. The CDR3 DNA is TGTGCCAGCAGCCCAGGGGTGGCCTACGAGCAGTACTTC.

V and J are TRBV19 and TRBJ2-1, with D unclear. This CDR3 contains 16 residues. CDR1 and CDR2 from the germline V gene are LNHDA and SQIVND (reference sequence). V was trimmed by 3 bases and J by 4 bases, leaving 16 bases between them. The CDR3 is CASSMPHTGKYNEQFF. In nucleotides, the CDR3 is TGTGCCAGTAGTATGCCTCACACCGGCAAGTACAATGAGCAGTTCTTC.

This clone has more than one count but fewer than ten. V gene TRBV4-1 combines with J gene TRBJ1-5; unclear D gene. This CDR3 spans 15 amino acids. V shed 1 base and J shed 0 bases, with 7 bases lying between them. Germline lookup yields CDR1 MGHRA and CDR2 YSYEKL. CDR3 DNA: TGCGCCAGCAGCCAAGTCCCAAATAGCAATCAGCCCCAGCATTTT. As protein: CASSQVPNSNQPQHF.

The CDR3 protein is CASSWRTGGRGETQYF. The DNA for the CDR3 is TGTGCCAGTAGCTGGCGAACAGGGGGCCGTGGAGAGACCCAGTACTTC. V gene TRBV19 combines with J gene TRBJ2-5; TRBD1 aligns across 9 bases. Germline V gene data show CDR1 as LNHDA and CDR2 as SQIVND (reference sequence). After removal of 6 bases from V and 4 bases from J, the junction contained 12 bases not matched to a gene. This CDR3 has 16 residues.

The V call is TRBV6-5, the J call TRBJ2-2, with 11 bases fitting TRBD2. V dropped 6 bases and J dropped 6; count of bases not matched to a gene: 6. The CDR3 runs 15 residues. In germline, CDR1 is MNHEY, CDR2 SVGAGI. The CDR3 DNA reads TGTGCCAGCAGAACTAGCGGGAGTATCTCCGGGGAGCTGTTTTTT. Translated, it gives CASRTSGSISGELFF.

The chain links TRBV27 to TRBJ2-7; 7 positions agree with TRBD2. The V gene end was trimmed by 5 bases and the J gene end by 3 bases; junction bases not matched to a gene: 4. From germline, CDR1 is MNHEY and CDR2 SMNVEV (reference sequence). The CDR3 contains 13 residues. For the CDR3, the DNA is TGTGCCAGCAGTCCCCCTAGCGGCTACGAGCAGTACTTC. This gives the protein CASSPPSGYEQYF.

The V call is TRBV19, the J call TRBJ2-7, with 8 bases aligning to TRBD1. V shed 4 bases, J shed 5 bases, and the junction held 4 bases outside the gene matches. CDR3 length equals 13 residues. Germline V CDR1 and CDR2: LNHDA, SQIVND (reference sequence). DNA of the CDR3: TGTGCCAGTAGTACCTCGACAGGGGACGAGCAGTACTTC. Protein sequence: CASSTSTGDEQYF. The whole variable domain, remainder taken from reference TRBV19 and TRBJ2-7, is DGGITQSPKYLFRKEGQNVTLSCEQNLNHDAMYWYRQDPGQGLRLIYYSQIVNDFQKGDIAEGYSVSREKKESFPLTVTSAQKNPTAFYLCASSTSTGDEQYFGPGTRLTVT.

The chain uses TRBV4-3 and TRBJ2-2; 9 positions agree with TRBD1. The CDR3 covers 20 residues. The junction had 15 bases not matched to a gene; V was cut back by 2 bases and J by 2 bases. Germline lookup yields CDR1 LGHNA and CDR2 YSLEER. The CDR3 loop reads CASSQQGEQGAPFNTGELFF. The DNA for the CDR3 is TGCGCCAGCAGCCAACAGGGCGAACAGGGGGCGCCATTTAACACCGGGGAGCTGTTTTTT.

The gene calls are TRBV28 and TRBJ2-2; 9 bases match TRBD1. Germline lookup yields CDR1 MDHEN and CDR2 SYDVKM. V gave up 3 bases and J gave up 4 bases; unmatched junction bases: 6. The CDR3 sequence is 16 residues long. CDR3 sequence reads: CASSFQDRGVTGELFF. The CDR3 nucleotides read TGTGCCAGCAGTTTCCAGGACAGGGGAGTCACCGGGGAGCTGTTTTTT.

Here the CDR3 reads CASGTGNTGELFF. CDR3 DNA: TGTGCCAGCGGGACAGGGAACACCGGGGAGCTGTTTTTT. V gene TRBV6-4 combines with J gene TRBJ2-2; the match to TRBD1 covers 8 bases. The CDR3 sequence is 13 residues long. V lost 8 bases to trimming and J lost 1 base; unmatched junction nucleotides: 0. CDR1 and CDR2 (germline): MRHNA, SNTAGT.

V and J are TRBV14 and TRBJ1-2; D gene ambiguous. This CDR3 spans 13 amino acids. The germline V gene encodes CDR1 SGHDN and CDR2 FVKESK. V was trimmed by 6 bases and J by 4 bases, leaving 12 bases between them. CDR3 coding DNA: TGTGCCAGCAGTCCCGGGATCCTCTATGGCTACACCTTC. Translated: CASSPGILYGYTF.

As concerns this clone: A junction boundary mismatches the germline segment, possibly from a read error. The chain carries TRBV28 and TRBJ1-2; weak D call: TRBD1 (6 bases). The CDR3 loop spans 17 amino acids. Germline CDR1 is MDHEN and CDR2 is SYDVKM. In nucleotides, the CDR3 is TGTGCCGGCAGGGGACGAGTCCCGGCCTCCCAGGTTGAGGGCTACACCTTC. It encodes CAGRGRVPASQVEGYTF.

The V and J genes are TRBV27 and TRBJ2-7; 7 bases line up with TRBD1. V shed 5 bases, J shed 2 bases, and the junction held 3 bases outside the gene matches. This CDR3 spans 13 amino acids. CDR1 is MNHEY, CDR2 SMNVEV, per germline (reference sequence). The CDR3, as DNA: TGTGCCAGCAGTACGGGACAGACCTACGAGCAGTACTTC. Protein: CASSTGQTYEQYF.

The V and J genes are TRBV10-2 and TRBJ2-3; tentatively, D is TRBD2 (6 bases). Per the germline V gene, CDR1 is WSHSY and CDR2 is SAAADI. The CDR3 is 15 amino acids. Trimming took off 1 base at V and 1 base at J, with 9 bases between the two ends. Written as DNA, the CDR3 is TGCGCCAGCAGTGAGTGGGGGGACGGCACAGATACGCAGTATTTT. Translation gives CASSEWGDGTDTQYF.

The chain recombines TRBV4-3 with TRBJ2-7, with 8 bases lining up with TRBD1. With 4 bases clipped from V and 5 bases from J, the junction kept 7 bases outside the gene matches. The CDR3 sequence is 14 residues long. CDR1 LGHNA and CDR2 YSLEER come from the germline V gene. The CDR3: CASSRGQGWNEQYF. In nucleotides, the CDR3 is TGCGCCAGCAGCCGTGGACAGGGTTGGAACGAGCAGTACTTC.

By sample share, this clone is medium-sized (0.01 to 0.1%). The CDR3 is CASSEWGYEAFF. In DNA form, the CDR3 reads TGCGCCAGCAGTGAGTGGGGTTATGAAGCTTTCTTT. The genes are TRBV10-2 and TRBJ1-1; D gene ambiguous. From germline, CDR1 is WSHSY and CDR2 SAAADI. The CDR3 length is 12 residues. Trimming shortened V by 1 base and J by 7 bases, and 7 bases separated the two germline ends.

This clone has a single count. CDR3 protein: CASSPRQGANYNEQFF. DNA of the CDR3: TGTGCCAGCAGCCCCCGGCAGGGGGCTAACTACAATGAGCAGTTCTTC. J is TRBJ2-1 and V is TRBV7-9; 8 nucleotides agree with TRBD1. Germline V gene lookup returns CDR1 SEHNR and CDR2 FQNEAQ (reference sequence). The length of the CDR3 is 16 residues. The junction had 9 bases not matched to a gene; V was cut back by 5 bases and J by 3 bases.

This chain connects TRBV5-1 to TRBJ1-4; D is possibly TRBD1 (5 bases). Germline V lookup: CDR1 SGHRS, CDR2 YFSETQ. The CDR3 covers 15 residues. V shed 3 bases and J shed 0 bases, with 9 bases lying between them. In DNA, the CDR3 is TGCGCCAGCAGCTCCGGGGGTGCAACTAATGAAAAACTGTTTTTT. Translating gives CASSSGGATNEKLFF.

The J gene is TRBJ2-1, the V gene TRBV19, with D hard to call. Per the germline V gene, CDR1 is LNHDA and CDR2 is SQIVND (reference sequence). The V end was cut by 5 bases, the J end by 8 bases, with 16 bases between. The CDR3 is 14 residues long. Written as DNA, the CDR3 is TGTGCCAGTAGTCGGTCGGGTGGGTTGGATGAGCAGTTCTTC. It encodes CASSRSGGLDEQFF.

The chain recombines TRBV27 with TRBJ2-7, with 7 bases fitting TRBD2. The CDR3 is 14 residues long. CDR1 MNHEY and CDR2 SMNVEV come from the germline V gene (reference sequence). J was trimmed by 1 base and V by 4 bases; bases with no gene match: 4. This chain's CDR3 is CASSSLGGSYEQYF. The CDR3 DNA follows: TGTGCCAGCAGTTCCTTGGGGGGGTCCTACGAGCAGTACTTC.

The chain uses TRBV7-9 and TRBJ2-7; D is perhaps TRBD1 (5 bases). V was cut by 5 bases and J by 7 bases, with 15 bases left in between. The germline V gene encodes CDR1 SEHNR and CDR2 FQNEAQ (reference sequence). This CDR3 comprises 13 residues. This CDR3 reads CASSPRVGQEQYF. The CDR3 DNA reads TGTGCCAGCAGCCCAAGGGTGGGGCAAGAGCAGTACTTC.

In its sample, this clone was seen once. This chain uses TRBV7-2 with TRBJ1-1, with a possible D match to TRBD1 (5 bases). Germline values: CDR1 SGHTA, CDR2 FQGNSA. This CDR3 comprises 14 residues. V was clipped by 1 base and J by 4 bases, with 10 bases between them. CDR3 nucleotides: TGTGCCAGCAGCTTAGGGGTCGGGGGCACTGAAGCTTTCTTT. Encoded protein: CASSLGVGGTEAFF.

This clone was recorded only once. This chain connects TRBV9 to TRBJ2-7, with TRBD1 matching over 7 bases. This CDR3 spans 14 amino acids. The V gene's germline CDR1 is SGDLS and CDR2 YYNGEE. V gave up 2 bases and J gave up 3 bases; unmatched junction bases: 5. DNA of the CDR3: TGTGCCAGCAGCGTTGGGACAGATTTCTACGAGCAGTACTTC. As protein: CASSVGTDFYEQYF.